The 14 T cell receptor beta chains reported below all come from one sample, sequenced in a study of blood T cell repertoires in COVID-19. The assay was immunoSEQ multiplex PCR, and TCRdb's table has in-frame clones only and misses some. Among roughly 360,000 clones listed, roughly 90% were seen once. Sequenced sample: PBMCs or T cells enriched from blood (not recorded which). Source of these receptors: a woman aged 30 to 39 with acute COVID-19.

The genes are TRBV5-1 and TRBJ1-1; D perhaps matches TRBD1 (6 bases). The CDR3 totals 15 residues. The germline CDR1 and CDR2 sequences are SGHRS and YFSETQ. V lost 0 bases to trimming and J lost 3 bases, with 12 bases between them. This CDR3 reads CASSLVGGGDTEAFF. CDR3 sequence (DNA): TGCGCCAGCAGCTTGGTAGGGGGAGGGGACACTGAAGCTTTCTTT. The whole variable domain, filled in from reference TRBV5-1 and TRBJ1-1, reads KAGVTQTPRYLIKTRGQQVTLSCSPISGHRSVSWYQQTPGQGLQFLFEYFSETQRNKGNFPGRFSGRQFSNSRSEMNVSTLELGDSALYLCASSLVGGGDTEAFFGQGTRLTVV.

This rearrangement joins TRBV19 to TRBJ1-4; D ambiguous. Germline V lookup: CDR1 LNHDA, CDR2 SQIVND (reference sequence). Trimming removed 0 bases from V and 0 bases from J, with 11 bases in between. This CDR3 has 17 residues. The CDR3 protein is CASSIDRTRATNEKLFF. CDR3 nucleotides: TGTGCCAGTAGTATAGATCGGACTCGCGCAACTAATGAAAAACTGTTTTTT.

This chain uses TRBV7-9 with TRBJ2-5, with 8 bases fitting TRBD2. The CDR3 consists of 15 residues. Germline lookup yields CDR1 SEHNR and CDR2 FQNEAQ (reference sequence). J was trimmed by 4 bases and V by 5 bases; bases with no gene match: 9. CDR3 in DNA: TGTGCCAGCAGCCACCAACAAAGCGGGGGAGAGACCCAGTACTTC. Its protein product is CASSHQQSGGETQYF.

The V and J genes are TRBV5-1 and TRBJ1-6; 8 positions match TRBD1. CDR1 and CDR2 (germline): SGHRS, YFSETQ. The CDR3 is 19 amino acids. The ends lost 3 bases at V and 4 bases at J; junction bases unmatched: 15. The CDR3 DNA reads as TGCGCCAGCAGCTCCCGCCAGGGGACAGGACCCCAATATAATTCACCCCTCCACTTT. Its protein is CASSSRQGTGPQYNSPLHF.

The chain is built from TRBV10-3 and TRBJ1-5; a weak D match, TRBD1 (6 bases). The germline V and J ends were trimmed by 2 bases and 6 bases, with 14 bases remaining between them. The length of the CDR3 is 15 residues. Germline loops: CDR1 ENHRY, CDR2 SYGVKD. CDR3 in DNA: TGTGCCATCAGTGAGGATAACAGGGCTCGTCAGCCCCAGCATTTT. This codes for CAISEDNRARQPQHF.

The chain carries TRBV7-9 and TRBJ1-6, with 8 bases identical to TRBD1. Germline CDR1 SEHNR, CDR2 FQNEAQ (reference sequence). This CDR3 has 15 amino acids. J gave up 7 bases and V 3 bases, and 5 bases lay outside the gene matches. CDR3 protein: CASSFRQGLNSPLHF. The DNA of the CDR3 is TGTGCCAGCAGCTTCAGACAGGGGCTCAATTCACCCCTCCACTTT.

The gene calls are TRBV7-8 and TRBJ1-4; 9 bases match TRBD1. Germline V gene lookup returns CDR1 SGHVS and CDR2 FQNEAQ. V shed 1 base, J shed 8 bases, and the junction held 5 bases outside the gene matches. The CDR3 loop spans 15 amino acids. CDR3 nucleotides: TGTGCCAGCAGCTTAGGACAGGGGGGGTTAGAAAAACTGTTTTTT. Protein: CASSLGQGGLEKLFF. Looking up the rest from reference TRBV7-8 and TRBJ1-4 gives the full variable domain: GAGVSQSPRYKVAKRGQDVALRCDPISGHVSLFWYQQALGQGPEFLTYFQNEAQLDKSGLPSDRFFAERPEGSVSTLKIQRTQQEDSAVYLCASSLGQGGLEKLFFGSGTQLSVL.

The CDR3 DNA reads TGCGCCAGCAGCTCAGGCGGGAGGGAAGCTTTCTTT. This translates into CASSSGGREAFF. The chain employs TRBV5-1 and TRBJ1-1; D gene unclear. There are 12 residues in the CDR3. In germline, CDR1 is SGHRS, CDR2 YFSETQ. Trimming left V 3 bases short and J 8 bases short, with 11 bases between.

This clone was found a few times. The CDR3 protein is CASSVGTGHTQYF. The CDR3 DNA reads as TGTGCCAGCAGCGTAGGGACAGGGCATACGCAGTATTTT. This chain joins TRBV9 and TRBJ2-3; 8 positions match TRBD1. CDR1 SGDLS and CDR2 YYNGEE come from the germline V gene. V was clipped by 0 bases and J by 7 bases; unmatched bases: 1. CDR3 length equals 13 residues.

The chain carries TRBV28 and TRBJ1-2; a possible D gene is TRBD1 (5 bases). CDR1 MDHEN and CDR2 SYDVKM come from the germline V gene. The CDR3 runs 13 residues. V was cut by 3 bases and J by 4 bases, with 9 bases left in between. CDR3 protein: CASSFAGSYGYTF. CDR3 DNA sequence: TGTGCCAGCAGTTTCGCAGGGTCCTATGGCTACACCTTC.

CDR3 in DNA: TGTGCCAGCAGCTTGGACAGGGGGAATCAGCCCCAGCATTTT. This translates into CASSLDRGNQPQHF. V usage is TRBV5-6 and J usage is TRBJ1-5; 8 nucleotides match TRBD1. The germline V gene has CDR1 SGHDT and CDR2 YYEEEE. The CDR3 runs 14 residues. The V and J ends lost 0 bases and 4 bases, in that order; junction bases with no gene match: 0.

The gene calls are TRBV6-5 and TRBJ1-1; D unclear. Trimming stripped 8 bases from V and 7 bases from J, with 11 bases between. The CDR3 totals 11 residues. Germline V CDR1 and CDR2: MNHEY, SVGAGI. CDR3 sequence (DNA): TGTGCCAGCGGGCAGACGTTTGAAGCTTTCTTT. Its translation is CASGQTFEAFF.

The CDR3, as DNA: TGTGCCAGCAGCCAAGCCACCGGGACAGGGGGCGCCCACTATGGCTACACCTTC. Protein product: CASSQATGTGGAHYGYTF. This chain connects TRBV4-2 to TRBJ1-2; 12 positions agree with TRBD1. The V gene end was trimmed by 1 base and the J gene end by 3 bases; junction bases not matched to a gene: 9. There are 18 residues in the CDR3. CDR1 and CDR2 from the germline V gene are LGHNA and YNFKEQ.

The CDR3 sequence: CASSPGTTVYGYTF. In DNA form, the CDR3 reads TGTGCCAGCAGCCCCGGGACAACCGTCTATGGCTACACCTTC. This chain links TRBV6-2 or TRBV6-3 with TRBJ1-2, with D possibly TRBD1 on 6 matching bases. The CDR3 extends over 14 amino acids. Germline-derived CDR1 and CDR2 are MNHEY and SVGEGT. The V and J ends lost 6 bases and 4 bases respectively, with 15 bases between them.